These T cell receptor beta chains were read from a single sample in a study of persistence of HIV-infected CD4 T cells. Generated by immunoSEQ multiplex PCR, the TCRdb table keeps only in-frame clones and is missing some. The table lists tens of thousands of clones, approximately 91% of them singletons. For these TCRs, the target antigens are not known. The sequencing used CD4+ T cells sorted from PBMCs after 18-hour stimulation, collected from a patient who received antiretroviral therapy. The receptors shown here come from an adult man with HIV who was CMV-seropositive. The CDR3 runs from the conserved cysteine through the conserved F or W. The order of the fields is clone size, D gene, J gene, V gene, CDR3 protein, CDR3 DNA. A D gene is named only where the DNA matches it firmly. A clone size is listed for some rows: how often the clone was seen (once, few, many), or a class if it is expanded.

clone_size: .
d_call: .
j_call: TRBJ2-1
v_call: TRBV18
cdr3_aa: CASSRRTDNNEQFF
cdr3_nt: TGTGCCAGCTCCCGACGGACAGACAACAATGAGCAGTTCTTC

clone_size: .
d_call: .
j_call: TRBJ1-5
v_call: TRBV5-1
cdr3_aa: CASSLGGMEPQHF
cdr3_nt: TGCGCCAGCAGCTTGGGTGGGATGGAGCCCCAGCATTTT

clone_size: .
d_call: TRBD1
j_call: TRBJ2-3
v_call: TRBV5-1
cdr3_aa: CASDPPPAQGASTDTQYF
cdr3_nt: TGCGCCAGCGACCCTCCACCCGCACAGGGGGCGAGCACAGATACGCAGTATTTT

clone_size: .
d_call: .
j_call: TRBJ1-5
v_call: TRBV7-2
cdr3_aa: CASSLKRGDQPQHF
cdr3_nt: TGTGCCAGCAGCTTAAAACGGGGGGATCAGCCCCAGCATTTT

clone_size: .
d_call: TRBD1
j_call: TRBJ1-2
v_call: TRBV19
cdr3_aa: CASRDAGQGANYGYTF
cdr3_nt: TGTGCCAGTAGAGACGCGGGACAGGGAGCTAACTATGGCTACACCTTC

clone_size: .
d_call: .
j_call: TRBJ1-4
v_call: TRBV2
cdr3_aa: CASGARVSRDANEKLFF
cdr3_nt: TGTGCCAGCGGCGCCCGGGTGTCCAGGGATGCTAATGAAAAACTGTTTTTT

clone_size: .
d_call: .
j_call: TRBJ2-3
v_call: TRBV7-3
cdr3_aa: CASRPPSTDTQYF
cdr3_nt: TGTGCCAGCAGGCCTCCTAGCACAGATACGCAGTATTTT

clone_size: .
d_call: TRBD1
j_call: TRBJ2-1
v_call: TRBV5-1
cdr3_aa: CASSQTGVTGNEQFF
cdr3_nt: TGCGCCAGCAGCCAGACAGGGGTGACGGGCAATGAGCAGTTCTTC

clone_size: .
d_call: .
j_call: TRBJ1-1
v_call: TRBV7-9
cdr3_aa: CASSLKSSGRYSEAFF
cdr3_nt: TGTGCCAGCAGCTTAAAGTCTAGTGGGCGATACTCTGAAGCTTTCTTT

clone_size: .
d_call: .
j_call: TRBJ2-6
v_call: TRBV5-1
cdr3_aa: CASTVQGLAGANVLTF
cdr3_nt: TGCGCCAGCACCGTACAGGGTCTCGCTGGGGCCAACGTCCTGACTTTC

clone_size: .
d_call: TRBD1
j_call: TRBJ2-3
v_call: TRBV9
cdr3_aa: CASKGDRVTDTQYF
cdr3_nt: TGTGCCAGCAAAGGGGACAGGGTCACAGATACGCAGTATTTT

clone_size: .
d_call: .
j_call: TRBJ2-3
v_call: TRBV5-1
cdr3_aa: CASSLAAAPSTDTQYF
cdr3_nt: TGCGCCAGCAGCTTGGCCGCGGCGCCTAGCACAGATACGCAGTATTTT

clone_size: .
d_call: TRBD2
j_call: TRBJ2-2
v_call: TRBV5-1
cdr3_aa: CASSYLAGENTGELFF
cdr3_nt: TGCGCCAGCAGTTACCTAGCGGGGGAGAACACCGGGGAGCTGTTTTTT

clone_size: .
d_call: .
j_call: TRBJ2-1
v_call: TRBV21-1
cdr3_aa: CASSKRVSSYNEQFF
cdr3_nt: TGTGCCAGCAGCAAGCGGGTTAGCTCCTACAATGAGCAGTTCTTC

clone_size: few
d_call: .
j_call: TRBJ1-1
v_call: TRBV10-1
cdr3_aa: CAREQMGAFF
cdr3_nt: TGCGCCAGGGAACAAATGGGAGCTTTCTTT

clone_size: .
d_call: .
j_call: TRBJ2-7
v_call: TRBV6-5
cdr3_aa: CASSYSSSWLEYEQYF
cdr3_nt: TGTGCCAGCAGTTACTCGTCATCCTGGCTGGAGTACGAGCAGTACTTC

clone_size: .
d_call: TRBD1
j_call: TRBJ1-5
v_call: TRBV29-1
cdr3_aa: CSVGLGQRDQPQHF
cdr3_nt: TGCAGCGTGGGGCTGGGACAGCGAGATCAGCCCCAGCATTTT

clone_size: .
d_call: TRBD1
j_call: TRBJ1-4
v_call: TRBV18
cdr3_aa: CASSLVRGRTNEKLFF
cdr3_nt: TGTGCCAGCTCACTTGTTAGGGGGCGGACTAATGAAAAACTGTTTTTT

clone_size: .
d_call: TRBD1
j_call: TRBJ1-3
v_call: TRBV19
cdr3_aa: CASSDRGQGAPPPGNTIYF
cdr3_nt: TGTGCCAGTAGTGATAGAGGACAGGGGGCCCCCCCGCCTGGAAACACCATATATTTT

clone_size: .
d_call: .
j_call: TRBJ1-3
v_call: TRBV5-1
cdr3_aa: CASSSEGRNNWGNTIYF
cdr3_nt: TGCGCCAGCAGCTCCGAAGGTCGTAACAACTGGGGAAACACCATATATTTT

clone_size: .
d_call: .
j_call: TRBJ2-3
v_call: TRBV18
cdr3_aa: CASSPRTAGDTQYF
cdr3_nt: TGTGCCAGCTCACCACGGACGGCAGGAGATACGCAGTATTTT

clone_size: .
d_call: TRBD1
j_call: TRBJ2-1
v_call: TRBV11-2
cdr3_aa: CASSSMYGTGDEQFF
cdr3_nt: TGTGCCAGCAGCTCCATGTATGGGACAGGCGATGAGCAGTTCTTC

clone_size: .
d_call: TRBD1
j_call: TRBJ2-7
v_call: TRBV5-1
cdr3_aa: CASSVGQAYEQYF
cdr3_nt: TGCGCCAGCAGCGTGGGACAGGCCTACGAGCAGTACTTC

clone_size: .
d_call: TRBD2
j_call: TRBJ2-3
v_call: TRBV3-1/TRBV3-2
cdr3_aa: CASSLAGGGDTQYF
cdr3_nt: TGTGCCAGCAGTCTAGCGGGGGGGGGAGATACGCAGTATTTT

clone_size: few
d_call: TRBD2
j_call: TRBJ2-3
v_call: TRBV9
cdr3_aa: CASSPFFSALAGGRLTDTQYF
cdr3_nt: TGTGCCAGCAGCCCGTTCTTTTCGGCGCTAGCGGGGGGCCGACTCACAGATACGCAGTATTTT

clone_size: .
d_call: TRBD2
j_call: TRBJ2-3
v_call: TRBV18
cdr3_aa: CASARGGSTDTQYF
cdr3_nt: TGTGCCAGCGCCCGCGGGGGGAGCACAGATACGCAGTATTTT

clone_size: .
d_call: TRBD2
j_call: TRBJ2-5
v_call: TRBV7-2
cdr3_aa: CASGVGGGGLRETQYF
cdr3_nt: TGTGCCAGCGGGGTAGGCGGGGGGGGGCTTAGAGAGACCCAGTACTTC

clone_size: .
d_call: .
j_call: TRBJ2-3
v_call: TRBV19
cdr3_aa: CASSIASLNADTQYF
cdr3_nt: TGTGCCAGTAGTATAGCTAGCCTAAACGCAGATACGCAGTATTTT

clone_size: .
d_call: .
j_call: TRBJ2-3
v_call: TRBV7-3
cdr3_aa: CASSSRAAGDTQYF
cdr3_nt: TGTGCCAGCAGCTCTCGGGCCGCAGGGGATACGCAGTATTTT

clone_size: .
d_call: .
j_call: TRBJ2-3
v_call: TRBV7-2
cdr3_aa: CASSLYRGTSTDTQYF
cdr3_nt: TGTGCCAGCAGCTTATACCGGGGGACCAGCACAGATACGCAGTATTTT

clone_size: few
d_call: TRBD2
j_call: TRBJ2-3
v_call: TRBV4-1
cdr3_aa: CASQRGGQGDTQYF
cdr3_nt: TGCGCCAGCCAGCGGGGGGGCCAGGGAGATACGCAGTATTTT

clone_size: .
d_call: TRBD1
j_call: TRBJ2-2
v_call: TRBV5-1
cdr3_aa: CASSLTGGGTGELFF
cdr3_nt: TGCGCCAGCAGCCTGACAGGGGGCGGCACCGGGGAGCTGTTTTTT

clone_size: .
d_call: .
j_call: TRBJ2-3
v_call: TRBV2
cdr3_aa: CASSPVGGSTDTQYF
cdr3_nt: TGTGCCAGCAGTCCGGTGGGGGGTTCGACAGATACGCAGTATTTT

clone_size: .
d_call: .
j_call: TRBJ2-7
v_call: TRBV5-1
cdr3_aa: CASSQDTYEQYF
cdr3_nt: TGCGCCAGCAGCCAAGACACCTACGAGCAGTACTTC

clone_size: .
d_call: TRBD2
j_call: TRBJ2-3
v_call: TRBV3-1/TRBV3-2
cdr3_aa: CASRPGLAGGATDTQYF
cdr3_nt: TGTGCCAGCAGACCGGGACTAGCGGGGGGGGCCACAGATACGCAGTATTTT

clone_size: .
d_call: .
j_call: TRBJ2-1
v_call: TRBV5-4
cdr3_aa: CASSSWRGGDDNEQFF
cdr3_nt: TGTGCCAGCAGCAGCTGGAGGGGGGGGGACGACAATGAGCAGTTCTTC

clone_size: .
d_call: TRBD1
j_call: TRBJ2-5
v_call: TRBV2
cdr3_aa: CAGQGGGKTQYF
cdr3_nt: TGTGCCGGACAGGGGGGTGGGAAGACCCAGTACTTC

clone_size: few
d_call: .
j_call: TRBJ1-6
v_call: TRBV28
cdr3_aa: CASSQQGEVSPLHF
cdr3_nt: TGTGCCAGCAGCCAGCAGGGAGAGGTTTCACCCCTCCACTTT

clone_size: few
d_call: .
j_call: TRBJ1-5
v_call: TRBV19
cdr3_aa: CASRNSNQPQHF
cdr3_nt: TGTGCCAGTAGAAATAGCAATCAGCCCCAGCATTTT

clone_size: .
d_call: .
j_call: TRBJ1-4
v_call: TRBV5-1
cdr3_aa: CASSRGDTREKLFF
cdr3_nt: TGCGCCAGCAGCCGAGGGGACACCCGAGAAAAACTGTTTTTT

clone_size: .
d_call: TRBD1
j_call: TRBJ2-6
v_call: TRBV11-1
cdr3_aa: CASSQDRAGANVLTF
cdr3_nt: TGTGCCAGCAGCCAAGACAGGGCTGGGGCCAACGTCCTGACTTTC

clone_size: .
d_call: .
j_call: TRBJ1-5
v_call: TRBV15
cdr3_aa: CATSRDTVDQPQHF
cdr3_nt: TGTGCCACCAGCAGAGATACGGTTGATCAGCCCCAGCATTTT

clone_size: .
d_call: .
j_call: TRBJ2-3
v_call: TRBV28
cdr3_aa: CASSSPDSLNTDTQYF
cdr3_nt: TGTGCCAGCAGTTCTCCGGACAGCCTCAACACAGATACGCAGTATTTT

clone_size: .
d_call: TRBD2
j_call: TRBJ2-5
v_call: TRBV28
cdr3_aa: CASSSLAGSETQYF
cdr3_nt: TGTGCCAGCAGTTCTCTAGCGGGGTCCGAGACCCAGTACTTC

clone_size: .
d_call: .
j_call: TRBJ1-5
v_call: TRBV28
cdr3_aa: CASSLYRGGISVGQPQHF
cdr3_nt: TGTGCCAGCAGTTTATATCGAGGGGGAATATCGGTGGGTCAGCCCCAGCATTTT

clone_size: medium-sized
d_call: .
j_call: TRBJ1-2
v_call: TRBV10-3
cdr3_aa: CATVRVGGSLYGYTF
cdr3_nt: TGTGCCACCGTGAGGGTTGGGGGATCTCTCTATGGCTACACCTTC

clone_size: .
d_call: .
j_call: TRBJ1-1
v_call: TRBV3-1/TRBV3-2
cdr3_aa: CASSQVSGPEAFF
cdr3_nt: TGTGCCAGCAGCCAAGTATCCGGGCCTGAAGCTTTCTTT

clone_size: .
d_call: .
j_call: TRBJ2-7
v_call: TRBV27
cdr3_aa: CASSSRQNYEQYF
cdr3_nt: TGTGCCAGCAGTTCGCGACAGAACTACGAGCAGTACTTC

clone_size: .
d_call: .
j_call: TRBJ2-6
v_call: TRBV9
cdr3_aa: CASSVALKANVLTF
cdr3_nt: TGTGCCAGCAGCGTAGCTCTGAAGGCCAACGTCCTGACTTTC

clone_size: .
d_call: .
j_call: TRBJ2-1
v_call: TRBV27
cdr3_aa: CASSLSLGNPRGEQFF
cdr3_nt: TGTGCCAGCAGTTTATCGCTTGGAAACCCGCGGGGTGAGCAGTTCTTC

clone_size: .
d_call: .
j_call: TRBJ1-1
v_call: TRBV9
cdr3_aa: CASSVGLTVNTEAFF
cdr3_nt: TGTGCCAGCAGCGTAGGACTGACAGTAAACACTGAAGCTTTCTTT

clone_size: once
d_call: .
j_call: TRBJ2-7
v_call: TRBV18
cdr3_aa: CASSPPEAYEQYF
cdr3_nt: TGTGCCAGCTCACCACCGGAAGCCTACGAGCAGTACTTC

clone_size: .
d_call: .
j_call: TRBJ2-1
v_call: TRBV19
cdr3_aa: CASSIARGSYNEQFF
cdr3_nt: TGTGCCAGTAGTATAGCCCGGGGGTCCTACAATGAGCAGTTCTTC

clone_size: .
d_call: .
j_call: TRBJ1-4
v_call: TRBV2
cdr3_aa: CASRVGGLEKLFF
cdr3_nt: TGTGCCAGCAGGGTAGGTGGTCTGGAAAAACTGTTTTTT

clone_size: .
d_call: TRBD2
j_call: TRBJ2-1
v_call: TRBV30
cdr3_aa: CAWTRGTSSYNEQFF
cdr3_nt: TGTGCCTGGACCCGAGGGACTAGCTCCTACAATGAGCAGTTCTTC

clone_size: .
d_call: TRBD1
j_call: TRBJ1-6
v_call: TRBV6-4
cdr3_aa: CASSSRTGGGSPLHF
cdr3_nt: TGTGCCAGCAGTTCAAGGACAGGGGGAGGCTCACCCCTCCACTTT